This TCR beta chain was retrieved from a study of CD8 T cells in ankylosing spondylitis. Each TCR beta library was made by quantitative 5'-RACE that incorporated molecular barcodes. TCRdb recomputed calls from the 5' RACE reads with MiXCR, one row per CDR3 protein. The sample has 310,000 or so distinct CDR3 sequences; approximately 20% are singletons. This clonotype has a handful of counts. Germline CDR1 reads LNHDA; CDR2 reads SQIVND (reference sequence). The CDR3 consists of 18 residues. The ends were cut back, 1 base at V and 0 bases at J, with 16 bases in the middle. This receptor was identified in a male donor with ankylosing spondylitis or in good health (not recorded which). The specimen was blood, either unsorted or a sorted T cell fraction (not recorded which). This chain joins TRBV19 and TRBJ2-1, with D possibly TRBD2 on 6 matching bases. The CDR3 DNA follows: TGTGCCAGTAGTATAGCCCTGATAGCGGCCAGCTCCTACAATGAGCAGTTCTTC. The encoded protein is CASSIALIAASSYNEQFF.